Sequencing of this TCR beta chain was carried out in a study of shared clonotypes between healthy human individuals. The ends were cut back, 1 base at V and 2 bases at J, with 14 bases in the middle. Per the germline V gene, CDR1 is SGHDT and CDR2 is YYEEEE. This CDR3 has 16 residues. Selected positively for CCR7 and CD45RO-negative, naive CD8 cells excluded terminally differentiated effector memory CD45RA+ cells. The protocol was immunoSEQ multiplex PCR, while the TCRdb copy is restricted to in-frame clones and leaves out a portion. The sample holds around 1.9 million clones, just over 90% seen once.

Sequencing was carried out using naive CD8+ T cells from PBMCs. This clonotype originated in a man aged 18 to 29 in good health. Some clones in this sample may be carry-over from other donors' samples. This chain uses TRBV5-6 with TRBJ2-3, with D unresolved. The CDR3 region is CASSLLDSWSTDTQYF. CDR3 nucleotides: TGTGCCAGCAGCTTGTTGGATAGCTGGTCCACAGATACGCAGTATTTT. The full variable domain, with the rest looked up from reference TRBV5-6 and TRBJ2-3, is DAGVTQSPTHLIKTRGQQVTLRCSPKSGHDTVSWYQQALGQGPQFIFQYYEEEERQRGNFPDRFSGHQFPNYSSELNVNALLLGDSALYLCASSLLDSWSTDTQYFGPGTRLTVL.